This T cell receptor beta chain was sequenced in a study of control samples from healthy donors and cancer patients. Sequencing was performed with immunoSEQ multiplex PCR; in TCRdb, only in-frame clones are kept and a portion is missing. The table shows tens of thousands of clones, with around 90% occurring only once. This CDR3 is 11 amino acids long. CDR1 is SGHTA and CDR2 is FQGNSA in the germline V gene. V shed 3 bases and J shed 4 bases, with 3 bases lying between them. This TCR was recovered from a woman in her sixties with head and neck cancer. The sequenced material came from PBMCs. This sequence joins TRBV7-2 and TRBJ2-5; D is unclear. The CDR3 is CASSFAETQYF. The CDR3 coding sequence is TGTGCCAGCAGCTTCGCAGAGACCCAGTACTTC.